This entry lists 27 T cell receptor beta chains sequenced from one sample in a study of beta chain features in type 1 diabetes. Reverse transcribing all isolated RNA meant expressed TCRB transcripts were sequenced. Generated by immunoSEQ multiplex PCR, the TCRdb table keeps only in-frame clones and is missing some. The sample has about 210,000 clones, approximately 10% seen once. Sequencing input: central memory CD4+ T cells from blood. The receptors come from a young man in good health.

This clone occurred once. This rearrangement joins TRBV6-1 to TRBJ1-5; tentatively, D is TRBD1 (5 bases). The CDR3 consists of 12 residues. Trimming shortened V by 3 bases and J by 13 bases, and 13 bases separated the two germline ends. CDR1 and CDR2 (germline): MNHNS, SASEGT. The CDR3 DNA reads TGTGCCAGCAGTGATGTGTCGGGACGGCAGCATTTT. Protein product: CASSDVSGRQHF.

Only a few counts were recorded for this clone. The chain combines TRBV29-1 with TRBJ2-7, with D perhaps being TRBD1 or TRBD2 (7 bases each). Deletions cut 6 bases from V and 4 bases from J, with 16 bases between. The CDR3 extends over 13 amino acids. Germline loops: CDR1 SQVTM, CDR2 ANQGSEA. Here the CDR3 DNA reads TGCAGCGTGGCAGGGGGGGCAAGATACGAGCAGTACTTC. Encoded protein: CSVAGGARYEQYF.

This clone is termed medium-sized. The rearrangement joins TRBV10-3 to TRBJ2-1; 8 bases map to TRBD1. The length of the CDR3 is 15 residues. V lost 3 bases to trimming and J lost 6 bases; unmatched junction nucleotides: 7. The germline V gene has CDR1 ENHRY and CDR2 SYGVKD. The DNA of the CDR3 is TGTGCCATCAGTGAATGGACAGGGTTCAGCAATGAGCAGTTCTTC. This gives the protein CAISEWTGFSNEQFF.

The V call is TRBV7-9, the J call TRBJ2-3; 8 bases are a match to TRBD1. CDR3 size: 15 residues. CDR1 is SEHNR and CDR2 is FQNEAQ in the germline V gene (reference sequence). V lost 6 bases, J lost 3 bases, and 8 bases stayed unmatched. This CDR3 is CASSPTGGETDTQYF. The DNA for the CDR3 is TGTGCCAGCAGTCCTACAGGGGGTGAGACAGATACGCAGTATTTT.

J is TRBJ2-1 and V is TRBV29-1; 7 positions match TRBD2. The CDR3 totals 11 residues. Germline V lookup: CDR1 SQVTM, CDR2 ANQGSEA. V lost 7 bases and J lost 8; bases outside the gene matches: 5. The CDR3 spells CSATSSDEQFF. The CDR3 coding sequence is TGCAGCGCGACTAGCTCGGATGAGCAGTTCTTC.

The gene calls are TRBV2 and TRBJ1-2, with a tentative D call TRBD1 (6 bases). Germline V gene lookup returns CDR1 SNHLY and CDR2 FYNNEI. Trimming took off 5 bases at V and 7 bases at J, with 20 bases between the two ends. The CDR3 consists of 15 residues. CDR3 sequence (DNA): TGTGCCAGCAGTACTACAGGGATGTGGGATCGTGGCTACACCTTC. This translates into CASSTTGMWDRGYTF.

This chain connects TRBV14 to TRBJ2-7, with TRBD1 matching 8 bases. The CDR3 contains 15 residues. The germline V gene encodes CDR1 SGHDN and CDR2 FVKESK. The trim removed 4 bases at V and 4 bases at J, leaving 9 bases unmatched. CDR3 amino acids: CASSLTGQGTYEQYF. As DNA, the CDR3 is TGTGCCAGCAGCCTCACCGGACAGGGAACATACGAGCAGTACTTC.

Many counts were recorded for this clone. The CDR3 here is CASSVQGASSYEQYF. The CDR3 DNA reads as TGTGCCAGCAGCGTCCAGGGGGCGAGTTCCTACGAGCAGTACTTC. The chain carries TRBV2 and TRBJ2-7; 8 bases fit TRBD1. The CDR3 has 15 residues. V lost 6 bases to trimming and J lost 1 base; unmatched junction nucleotides: 8. Germline CDR1 is SNHLY and CDR2 is FYNNEI.

A few counts support this clone. This chain's CDR3 is CASSLVTNIQYF. CDR3 in DNA: TGTGCCAGCAGCTTAGTAACGAACATTCAGTACTTC. The chain is built from TRBV11-2 and TRBJ2-4; the D is unclear. Germline V gives CDR1 SGHAT, CDR2 FQNNGV. Trimming left V 1 base short and J 7 bases short, with 5 bases between. The CDR3 runs 12 residues.

This clone appeared a few times. The chain has TRBV2 and TRBJ2-1, with 11 positions matching TRBD2. Germline CDR1 reads SNHLY; CDR2 reads FYNNEI. This CDR3 region has 14 residues. The ends lost 4 bases at V and 14 bases at J; junction bases unmatched: 10. The CDR3 spells CASSAFLTSGIEFF. Here the CDR3 DNA reads TGTGCCAGCAGTGCCTTTTTGACTAGCGGGATCGAGTTCTTC.

CDR3 DNA: TGTGCCAGCAGTTTTCGCCTAGCGTTTAGCACAGATACGCAGTATTTT. It codes for CASSFRLAFSTDTQYF. The genes are TRBV28 and TRBJ2-3; a possible D gene is TRBD2 (6 bases). Trimming stripped 3 bases from V and 0 bases from J, with 13 bases between. CDR1 MDHEN and CDR2 SYDVKM come from the germline V gene. The CDR3 is made up of 16 amino acids.

The gene calls are TRBV14 and TRBJ2-7; tentatively, D is TRBD1 (7 bases). CDR3 size: 15 residues. The germline V gene encodes CDR1 SGHDN and CDR2 FVKESK. Trimming shortened V by 4 bases and J by 2 bases, and 15 bases separated the two germline ends. The CDR3 protein is CASSLRGAGTYEQYF. Written as DNA, the CDR3 is TGTGCCAGCAGCCTCAGGGGGGCGGGGACCTACGAGCAGTACTTC.

This clone was observed at least ten times. The chain joins TRBV5-4 to TRBJ2-1; D gene uncertain. This CDR3 has 15 residues. Germline V CDR1 and CDR2: SGHNT, YYREEE (reference sequence). V was clipped by 4 bases and J by 1 base, with 12 bases between them. The CDR3 nucleotides are TGTGCCAGCAGCGCCGCCAGCCTTTCCTACAATGAGCAGTTCTTC. Protein product: CASSAASLSYNEQFF.

This clone was seen only a few times. V is TRBV30 and J is TRBJ2-5; 9 bases map to TRBD2. From germline, CDR1 is GTSNPN and CDR2 SVGIG (reference sequence). V lost 1 base to trimming and J lost 5 bases; unmatched junction nucleotides: 11. The CDR3 has 16 amino acids. In DNA form, the CDR3 reads TGTGCCTGGAGTGATGCTAGCGGGACCAGAAGGGAGACCCAGTACTTC. This gives the protein CAWSDASGTRRETQYF.

V usage is TRBV27 and J usage is TRBJ1-5; unclear D gene. This CDR3 spans 13 amino acids. V gave up 6 bases and J gave up 5 bases, with 11 bases separating them. CDR1 and CDR2 from the germline V gene are MNHEY and SMNVEV (reference sequence). CDR3: CASRRQVDQPQHF. The CDR3 nucleotides are TGTGCCAGCAGGCGACAAGTCGATCAGCCCCAGCATTTT.

The rearrangement links TRBV25-1 to TRBJ2-3; the D gene could be TRBD1 or TRBD2 (5 bases each). Looked up from germline, CDR1 is MGHDK and CDR2 is SYGVNS. V gave up 2 bases and J gave up 6 bases, with 12 bases separating them. This CDR3 spans 14 amino acids. CDR3 DNA: TGTGCCAGCAGTGAACCCGGGGACCGTGATACGCAGTATTTT. This codes for CASSEPGDRDTQYF.

The gene calls are TRBV29-1 and TRBJ1-1; D not certain. Trimming left V 5 bases short and J 5 bases short, with 15 bases between. The CDR3 has 13 amino acids. Germline V gene data show CDR1 as SQVTM and CDR2 as ANQGSEA. CDR3 DNA sequence: TGCAGCGTTCAACTAGGGTCGGGGACTGAAGCTTTCTTT. It is translated as CSVQLGSGTEAFF.

This clone was seen a few times. CDR3 residues: CASSSRSYTEAFF. As DNA, the CDR3 is TGTGCCAGCAGTTCCAGATCTTACACTGAAGCTTTCTTT. V is TRBV28 and J is TRBJ1-1; unclear D gene. Trimming left V 4 bases short and J 3 bases short, with 9 bases between. Germline V lookup: CDR1 MDHEN, CDR2 SYDVKM. The CDR3 has 13 residues.

The chain uses TRBV5-6 and TRBJ1-1; no firm D call. The CDR3 is made up of 13 amino acids. Between the trimmed V and J ends, which lost 2 bases and 2 bases, there was a span of 7 bases. Germline assignment: CDR1 SGHDT and CDR2 YYEEEE. This CDR3 reads CASSLDLNTEAFF. The CDR3 nucleotides read TGTGCCAGCAGCTTAGACCTTAACACTGAAGCTTTCTTT.

This clone was detected many times. The V gene is TRBV7-9, the J gene TRBJ2-7; TRBD2 aligns across 7 bases. Germline V gene lookup returns CDR1 SEHNR and CDR2 FQNEAQ (reference sequence). The trim removed 2 bases at V and 6 bases at J, leaving 4 bases unmatched. This CDR3 has 13 residues. This chain's CDR3 is CASSLIVAGEQYF. CDR3 nucleotides: TGTGCCAGCAGCTTAATAGTAGCGGGCGAGCAGTACTTC.

Ten or more counts support this clone. The chain recombines TRBV5-4 with TRBJ2-3, with 9 bases aligning to TRBD1. There are 15 residues in the CDR3. Germline CDR1 reads SGHNT; CDR2 reads YYREEE (reference sequence). V dropped 4 bases and J dropped 1; count of bases not matched to a gene: 4. The CDR3 loop is CASSPRTGGTDTQYF. The CDR3 nucleotides are TGTGCCAGCAGCCCCCGGACAGGGGGCACAGATACGCAGTATTTT.

The rearrangement joins TRBV2 to TRBJ1-2; TRBD1 aligns across 7 bases. The CDR3 runs to 14 residues. The V segment lost 4 bases and the J segment 3 bases; nucleotides outside the gene matches: 5. The V gene's germline CDR1 is SNHLY and CDR2 FYNNEI. The CDR3 DNA reads as TGTGCCAGCAGTGGACAGGGTTCGGACTATGGCTACACCTTC. The encoded protein is CASSGQGSDYGYTF.

The rearrangement joins TRBV4-1 to TRBJ2-3; weak D call: TRBD2 (6 bases). Germline-derived CDR1 and CDR2 are MGHRA and YSYEKL. Trimming left V 2 bases short and J 1 base short, with 13 bases between. CDR3 length equals 16 residues. The CDR3 region has the DNA TGCGCCAGCAGCCAATCGACTAGGGAGGGCACAGATACGCAGTATTTT. This gives the protein CASSQSTREGTDTQYF.

This clone was detected a few times. The chain couples TRBV30 to TRBJ2-6; D might be TRBD1 or TRBD2, each matching 5 bases. The CDR3 is 15 amino acids. Germline CDR1 GTSNPN, CDR2 SVGIG (reference sequence). The V end was cut by 5 bases, the J end by 2 bases, with 13 bases between. For the CDR3, the DNA is TGTGCCTGGTCTCCCTGGGACGCTGGGGCCAACGTCCTGACTTTC. Translation gives CAWSPWDAGANVLTF.

The CDR3 coding sequence is TGTGCCAGCAGTCCCGACCCATGGACTAGCGGGAGAGGTGAGCAGTTCTTC. Encoded protein: CASSPDPWTSGRGEQFF. The chain couples TRBV28 to TRBJ2-1, with 13 bases fitting TRBD2. Germline CDR1 and CDR2: MDHEN and SYDVKM. Trimming removed 5 bases from V and 9 bases from J; junction bases left unmatched: 13. The CDR3 runs 17 residues.

The CDR3 DNA is TGCAGCGTTGAAATGCGGAATTCCTACAATGAGCAGTTCTTC. Its translation: CSVEMRNSYNEQFF. The chain has TRBV29-1 and TRBJ2-1; D unclear. V was cut by 2 bases and J by 1 base, with 9 bases left in between. Germline V gives CDR1 SQVTM, CDR2 ANQGSEA. The CDR3 totals 14 residues.

This clone was found once. J is TRBJ2-1 and V is TRBV27; D is ambiguous. Germline V gene data show CDR1 as MNHEY and CDR2 as SMNVEV (reference sequence). V was trimmed by 3 bases and J by 5 bases, leaving 11 bases between them. The CDR3 covers 14 residues. The CDR3 sequence is CASSFEGRHNEQFF. CDR3 DNA sequence: TGTGCCAGCAGTTTTGAAGGGCGGCACAATGAGCAGTTCTTC.